These T cell receptor beta chains were read from a single sample in a study of T cells in Graves' hyperthyroidism and ophthalmopathy. TCRdb itself ran the multiplex PCR reads through MiXCR, one entry per CDR3 protein. The sample yields about 400,000 distinct CDR3 sequences, approximately 15% seen once. Sequenced material: blood. The origin of the receptors is a woman aged 18-29 years with Graves' hyperthyroidism. Each CDR3 is given with its conserved first and last residue. The order of the fields is CDR3 length, J gene, V gene, D gene, clone size, CDR3 protein, CDR3 DNA. D genes are given only for firm matches. Some rows have no size entry. The others give once, few or many, or a class for an expanded clone.

14 | TRBJ2-1 | TRBV14 | - | - | CASSQEIAGYEQFF | TGTGCCAGCAGCCAAGAAATCGCGGGGTATGAGCAGTTCTTC
15 | TRBJ1-5 | TRBV7-2 | TRBD1 | few | CASSRGQVRGGSQHF | TGTGCCAGCAGCCGAGGACAGGTCCGCGGAGGGTCCCAGCATTTT
15 | TRBJ2-7 | TRBV20-1 | TRBD2 | - | CSAVGTSGRGYEQYF | TGCAGTGCTGTTGGGACTAGCGGGAGGGGATACGAGCAGTACTTC
16 | TRBJ1-2 | TRBV6-1 | TRBD1 | many | CASSEGTGGMNYGYTF | TGTGCCAGCAGTGAAGGGACAGGGGGAATGAACTATGGCTACACCTTC
16 | TRBJ1-6 | TRBV11-2 | - | many | CASSLVKWGGNSPLHF | TGTGCCAGCAGCTTGGTCAAGTGGGGCGGGAATTCACCCCTCCACTTT
17 | TRBJ2-1 | TRBV6-5 | TRBD2 | - | CASSLSTLAGGRNEQFF | TGTGCCAGCAGTCTATCGACACTAGCGGGAGGACGGAATGAGCAGTTCTTC
13 | TRBJ1-2 | TRBV7-6 | - | - | CASSPGNNYGYTF | TGTGCCAGCAGCCCGGGGAACAACTATGGCTACACCTTC
17 | TRBJ2-6 | TRBV28 | TRBD1 | many | CASSSGQVRSGANVLTF | TGTGCCAGCAGCTCGGGACAGGTTCGCTCTGGGGCCAACGTCCTGACTTTC
16 | TRBJ2-3 | TRBV9 | TRBD2 | many | CASSSPAGASTDTQYF | TGTGCCAGCAGCTCTCCAGCGGGAGCGAGCACAGATACGCAGTATTTT
17 | TRBJ1-4 | TRBV7-9 | TRBD1 | many | CASSLGQGVATNEKLFF | TGTGCCAGCAGCTTAGGACAGGGAGTTGCAACTAATGAAAAACTGTTTTTT
15 | TRBJ2-3 | TRBV7-9 | - | many | CASSFGPRGMDTQYF | TGTGCCAGCAGCTTTGGGCCACGCGGTATGGATACGCAGTATTTT
15 | TRBJ1-1 | TRBV12-3/TRBV12-4 | - | - | CASRRAAFMNTEAFF | TGTGCCAGCCGAAGGGCAGCTTTCATGAACACTGAAGCTTTCTTT
15 | TRBJ1-1 | TRBV28 | TRBD1 | - | CASSSPGTAVTEAFF | TGTGCCAGCAGTTCCCCCGGGACAGCTGTCACTGAAGCTTTCTTT
13 | TRBJ2-3 | TRBV30 | TRBD2 | many | CAWSNAGAGTQYF | TGTGCCTGGAGTAATGCGGGAGCGGGTACGCAGTATTTT
12 | TRBJ2-1 | TRBV7-2 | - | - | CASSWFIGLQFF | TGTGCCAGCAGCTGGTTCATAGGACTGCAGTTCTTC
14 | TRBJ2-5 | TRBV13 | - | - | CASSSQGGEETQYF | TGTGCCAGCAGTTCACAAGGAGGGGAGGAGACCCAGTACTTC
17 | TRBJ2-1 | TRBV6-1 | TRBD2 | - | CASSTTRTSGSYNEQFF | TGTGCCAGCAGTACCACCCGGACTAGCGGGAGCTACAATGAGCAGTTCTTC
14 | TRBJ2-7 | TRBV7-9 | - | many | CASSFTGVTNEQYF | TGTGCCAGCAGCTTCACGGGAGTAACCAACGAGCAGTACTTC
14 | TRBJ2-5 | TRBV20-1 | - | few | CSARNARQGETQYF | TGCAGTGCTAGAAACGCCCGACAAGGGGAGACCCAGTACTTC
12 | TRBJ2-5 | TRBV30 | TRBD2 | few | CAWNGGGETQYF | TGTGCCTGGAATGGGGGGGGAGAGACCCAGTACTTC
13 | TRBJ1-1 | TRBV7-9 | - | few | CASSLGDRTEAFF | TGTGCCAGCAGCTTAGGGGACCGTACTGAAGCTTTCTTT
13 | TRBJ1-5 | TRBV7-2 | - | - | CASSLETNQPQHF | TGTGCCAGCAGCTTAGAAACAAATCAGCCCCAGCATTTT
12 | TRBJ2-1 | TRBV12-5 | - | many | CASGARENEQFF | TGTGCTAGTGGGGCCCGGGAGAATGAGCAGTTCTTC
13 | TRBJ1-2 | TRBV7-3 | - | - | CASSISHGNGYTF | TGTGCCAGTAGTATTTCCCACGGGAATGGCTACACCTTC
15 | TRBJ2-7 | TRBV6-5 | TRBD2 | few | CASSYIAGPSYEQYF | TGTGCCAGCAGTTACATAGCGGGGCCCTCCTACGAGCAGTACTTC
18 | TRBJ2-7 | TRBV6-5 | - | few | CASSYSNSRHRSSYEQYF | TGTGCCAGCAGTTACTCGAATAGTCGGCATAGGAGCTCCTACGAGCAGTACTTC
13 | TRBJ1-5 | TRBV3-1 | - | many | CASSQISNQPQHF | TGTGCCAGCAGCCAAATCAGCAATCAGCCCCAGCATTTT
16 | TRBJ2-7 | TRBV27 | - | few | CASSRTGLSPSYEQYF | TGTGCCAGCAGCCGAACCGGACTCTCACCCTCCTACGAGCAGTACTTC
13 | TRBJ2-7 | TRBV20-1 | - | many | CSASTGLLFEQYF | TGCAGTGCTAGTACCGGACTCCTTTTTGAGCAGTACTTC
15 | TRBJ2-3 | TRBV5-1 | - | once | CASSLGGVKTDTQYF | TGCGCCAGCAGCTTGGGGGGAGTTAAGACAGATACGCAGTATTTT
14 | TRBJ1-2 | TRBV4-2 | TRBD1 | - | CASSQVAGGYGYTF | TGTGCCAGCAGCCAAGTTGCAGGGGGCTATGGCTACACCTTC
19 | TRBJ2-3 | TRBV28 | TRBD2 | many | CASRLPSTRTSGSTDTQYF | TGTGCCAGCAGGCTGCCATCCACTCGGACTAGCGGGTCCACAGATACGCAGTATTTT
16 | TRBJ2-1 | TRBV9 | - | few | CASSVGGWGPYNEQFF | TGTGCCAGCAGCGTAGGGGGTTGGGGGCCCTACAATGAGCAGTTCTTC
15 | TRBJ1-1 | TRBV6-2/TRBV6-3 | - | few | CASRPQDRVNTEAFF | TGTGCCAGCAGACCTCAGGACAGAGTGAACACTGAAGCTTTCTTT
15 | TRBJ2-7 | TRBV20-1 | TRBD2 | few | CSARGSSGKASEQYF | TGCAGTGCTAGAGGCTCCAGCGGGAAGGCCTCCGAGCAGTACTTC
17 | TRBJ1-2 | TRBV6-5 | - | many | CASSYSNRLTNNYGYTF | TGTGCCAGCAGTTACTCGAATAGGTTAACCAATAATTATGGCTACACCTTC
15 | TRBJ1-2 | TRBV27 | - | - | CASSLGSWPIYGYTF | TGTGCCAGCAGTTTAGGCAGTTGGCCGATTTATGGCTACACCTTC
14 | TRBJ2-1 | TRBV20-1 | TRBD2 | many | CSARLAGDYNEQFF | TGCAGTGCCAGACTAGCGGGTGACTACAATGAGCAGTTCTTC
13 | TRBJ2-5 | TRBV4-1 | - | - | CASSEGVWETQYF | TGCGCCAGCAGCGAGGGGGTATGGGAGACCCAGTACTTC
13 | TRBJ1-6 | TRBV2 | - | many | CASSVVAGSPLHF | TGTGCCAGCAGTGTTGTGGCCGGCTCACCCCTCCACTTT
14 | TRBJ2-5 | TRBV11-2 | TRBD1 | many | CASSSMTGMETQYF | TGTGCCAGCAGCTCCATGACAGGGATGGAGACCCAGTACTTC
16 | TRBJ2-7 | TRBV11-2 | TRBD2 | many | CASRPWTSGPPYEQYF | TGTGCCAGCAGGCCATGGACTAGCGGGCCCCCCTACGAGCAGTACTTC
19 | TRBJ2-2 | TRBV10-2 | TRBD2 | few | CASNPGLAGGPMNTGELFF | TGCGCCAGCAACCCGGGACTAGCGGGAGGGCCAATGAACACCGGGGAGCTGTTTTTT
16 | TRBJ2-7 | TRBV28 | TRBD2 | few | CASSSGLAGGTYEQYF | TGTGCCAGCAGTTCGGGACTAGCGGGAGGGACTTACGAGCAGTACTTC
15 | TRBJ2-1 | TRBV20-1 | TRBD2 | once | CSGPPSGSSYNEQFF | TGCAGTGGCCCCCCTAGCGGGAGCTCCTACAATGAGCAGTTCTTC
17 | TRBJ2-3 | TRBV12-3/TRBV12-4 | - | - | CASSPFRGTPSTDTQYF | TGTGCCAGCAGCCCCTTCCGCGGGACCCCTAGCACAGATACGCAGTATTTT
14 | TRBJ2-2 | TRBV3-1 | TRBD1 | few | CASSQAQGAGELFF | TGTGCCAGCAGCCAAGCCCAGGGGGCCGGGGAGCTGTTTTTT
19 | TRBJ2-4 | TRBV27 | TRBD1 | - | CASSFPGQANLEAKNIQYF | TGTGCCAGCAGTTTCCCGGGACAGGCTAACCTGGAGGCCAAAAACATTCAGTACTTC
14 | TRBJ1-5 | TRBV20-1 | - | few | CSARAADEGRPQHF | TGCAGTGCTAGAGCTGCGGACGAGGGGAGGCCCCAGCATTTT
13 | TRBJ2-2 | TRBV28 | - | - | CASSFLHTGELFF | TGTGCCAGCAGTTTTCTGCACACCGGGGAGCTGTTTTTT
12 | TRBJ1-2 | TRBV19 | - | many | CASNARIDGYTF | TGTGCCAGTAACGCGAGGATTGATGGCTACACCTTC
14 | TRBJ2-7 | TRBV28 | - | many | CASTHEGNLDEQYF | TGTGCCAGCACCCACGAAGGGAACCTCGACGAGCAGTACTTC
13 | TRBJ2-1 | TRBV29-1 | - | many | CSAEGQGNDEQFF | TGCAGCGCCGAGGGACAAGGCAACGATGAGCAGTTCTTC
16 | TRBJ1-1 | TRBV30 | - | many | CAWSRQWWDVDTEAFF | TGTGCCTGGAGTCGACAATGGTGGGACGTCGACACTGAAGCTTTCTTT
14 | TRBJ2-7 | TRBV20-1 | TRBD2 | many | CSASLAGGSNEQYF | TGCAGTGCTAGTTTAGCGGGAGGTAGCAACGAGCAGTACTTC